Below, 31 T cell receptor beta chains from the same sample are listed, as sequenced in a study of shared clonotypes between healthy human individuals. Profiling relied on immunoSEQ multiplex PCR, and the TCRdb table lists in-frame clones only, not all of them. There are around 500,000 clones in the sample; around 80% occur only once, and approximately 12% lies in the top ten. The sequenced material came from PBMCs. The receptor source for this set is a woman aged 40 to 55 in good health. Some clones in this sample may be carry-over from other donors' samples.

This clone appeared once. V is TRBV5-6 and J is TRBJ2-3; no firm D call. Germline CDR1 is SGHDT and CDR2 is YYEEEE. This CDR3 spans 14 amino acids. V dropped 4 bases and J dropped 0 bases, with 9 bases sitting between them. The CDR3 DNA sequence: TGTGCCAGCAGCACGAGAATTAGCACAGATACGCAGTATTTT. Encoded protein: CASSTRISTDTQYF.

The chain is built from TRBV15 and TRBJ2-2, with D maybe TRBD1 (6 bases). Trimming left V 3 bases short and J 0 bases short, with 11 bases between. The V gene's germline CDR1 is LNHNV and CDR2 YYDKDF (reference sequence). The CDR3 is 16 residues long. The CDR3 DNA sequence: TGTGCCACCAGCAGGTCCAGGGGAACGAACACCGGGGAGCTGTTTTTT. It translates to CATSRSRGTNTGELFF.

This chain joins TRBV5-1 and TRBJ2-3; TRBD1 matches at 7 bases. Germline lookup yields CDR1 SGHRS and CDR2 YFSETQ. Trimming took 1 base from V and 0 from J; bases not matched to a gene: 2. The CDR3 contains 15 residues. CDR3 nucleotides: TGCGCCAGCAGCTTGTTGGGACAGAGCACAGATACGCAGTATTTT. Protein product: CASSLLGQSTDTQYF.

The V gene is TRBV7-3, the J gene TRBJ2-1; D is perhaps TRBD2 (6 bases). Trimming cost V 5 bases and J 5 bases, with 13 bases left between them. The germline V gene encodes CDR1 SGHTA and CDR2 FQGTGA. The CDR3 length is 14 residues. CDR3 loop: CASSPMTSNNEQFF. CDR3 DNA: TGTGCCAGCAGCCCGATGACTAGTAACAATGAGCAGTTCTTC.

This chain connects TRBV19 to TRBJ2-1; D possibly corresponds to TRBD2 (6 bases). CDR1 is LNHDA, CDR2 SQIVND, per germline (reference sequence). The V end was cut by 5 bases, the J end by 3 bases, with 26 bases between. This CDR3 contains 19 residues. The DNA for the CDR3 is TGTGCCAGTAGTTTTCCCTCTTTTCGTAGCGGAAGTCTCTACAATGAGCAGTTCTTC. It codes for CASSFPSFRSGSLYNEQFF.

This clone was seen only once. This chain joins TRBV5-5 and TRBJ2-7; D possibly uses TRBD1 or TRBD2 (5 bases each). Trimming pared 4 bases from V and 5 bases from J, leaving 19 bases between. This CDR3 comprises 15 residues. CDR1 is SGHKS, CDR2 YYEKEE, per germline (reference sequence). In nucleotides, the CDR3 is TGTGCCAGCAGCCCCGGGGCAAGCGGTCGGGACGAGCAGTACTTC. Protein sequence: CASSPGASGRDEQYF.

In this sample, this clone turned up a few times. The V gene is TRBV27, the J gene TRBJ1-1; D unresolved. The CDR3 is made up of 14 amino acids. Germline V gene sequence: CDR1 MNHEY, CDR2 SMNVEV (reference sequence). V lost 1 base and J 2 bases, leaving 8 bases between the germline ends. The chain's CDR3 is CASSLYRANTEAFF. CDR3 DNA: TGTGCCAGCAGTTTATATCGGGCCAACACTGAAGCTTTCTTT.

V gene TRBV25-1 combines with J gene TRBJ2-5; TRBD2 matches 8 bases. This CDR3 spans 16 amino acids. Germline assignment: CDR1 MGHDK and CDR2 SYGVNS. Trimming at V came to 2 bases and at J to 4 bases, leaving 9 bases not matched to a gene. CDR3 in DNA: TGTGCCAGCAGTGAAGGTCGCCTAGCGGGCACAGAGACCCAGTACTTC. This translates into CASSEGRLAGTETQYF.

The CDR3 is CASTRGAGNEQFF. The CDR3 DNA reads as TGTGCCAGCACCCGAGGCGCAGGGAATGAGCAGTTCTTC. The rearrangement uses TRBV6-5 and TRBJ2-1; TRBD1 might be the D (5 bases). The ends were cut back, 7 bases at V and 7 bases at J, with 14 bases in the middle. Germline CDR1 is MNHEY and CDR2 is SVGAGI. The CDR3 extends over 13 amino acids.

The CDR3 DNA is TGTGCCAGCAGCCAAGATCCGTGGAAATCCGGGGAGCTGTTTTTT. Its protein product is CASSQDPWKSGELFF. The chain carries TRBV5-4 and TRBJ2-2; D is ambiguous. The CDR3 contains 15 residues. Germline CDR1 and CDR2: SGHNT and YYREEE (reference sequence). The V end was cut by 4 bases, the J end by 6 bases, with 16 bases between.

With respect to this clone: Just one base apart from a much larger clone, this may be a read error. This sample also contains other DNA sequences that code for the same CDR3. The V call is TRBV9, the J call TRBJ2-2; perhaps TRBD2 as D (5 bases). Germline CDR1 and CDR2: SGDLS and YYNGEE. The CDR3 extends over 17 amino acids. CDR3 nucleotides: TGTGCCAGCAGCGTAGGTTGGGTCGGCAGGAACACCGGGGAGCTGTTTTTC. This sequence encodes CASSVGWVGRNTGELFF.

CDR3 sequence (DNA): TGTGCCAGTAGTAAGGGTGACGGGAACACCGGGGAGCTGTTTTTT. As protein: CASSKGDGNTGELFF. The chain links TRBV19 to TRBJ2-2; unclear D gene. Germline V CDR1 and CDR2: LNHDA, SQIVND (reference sequence). The CDR3 covers 15 residues. Trimming pared 4 bases from V and 1 base from J, leaving 10 bases between.

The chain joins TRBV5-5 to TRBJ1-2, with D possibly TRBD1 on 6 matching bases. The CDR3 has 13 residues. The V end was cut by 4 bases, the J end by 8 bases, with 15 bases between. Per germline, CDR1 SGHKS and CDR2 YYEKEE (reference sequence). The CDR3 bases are TGTGCCAGCAGCCTTAACACAGGGAAAGGCTACACCTTC. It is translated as CASSLNTGKGYTF. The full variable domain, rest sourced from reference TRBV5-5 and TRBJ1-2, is DAGVTQSPTHLIKTRGQQVTLRCSPISGHKSVSWYQQVLGQGPQFIFQYYEKEERGRGNFPDRFSARQFPNYSSELNVNALLLGDSALYLCASSLNTGKGYTFGSGTRLTVV.

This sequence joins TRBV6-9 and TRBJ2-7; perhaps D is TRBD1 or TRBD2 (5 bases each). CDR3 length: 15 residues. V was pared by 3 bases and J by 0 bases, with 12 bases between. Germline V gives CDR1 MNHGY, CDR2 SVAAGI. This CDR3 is CASSYRDGSSYEQYF. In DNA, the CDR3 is TGTGCCAGCAGTTACAGGGACGGGTCCTCCTACGAGCAGTACTTC.

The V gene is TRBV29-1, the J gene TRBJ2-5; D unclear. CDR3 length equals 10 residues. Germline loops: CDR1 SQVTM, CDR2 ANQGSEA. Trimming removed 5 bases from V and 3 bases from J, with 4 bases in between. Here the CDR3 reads CSVREETQYF. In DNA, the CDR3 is TGCAGCGTTAGGGAAGAGACCCAGTACTTC.

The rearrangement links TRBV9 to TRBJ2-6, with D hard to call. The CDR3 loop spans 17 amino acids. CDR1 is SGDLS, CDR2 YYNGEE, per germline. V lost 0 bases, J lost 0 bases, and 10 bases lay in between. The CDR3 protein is CASSVASGTSGANVLTF. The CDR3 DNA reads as TGTGCCAGCAGCGTAGCGTCGGGTACCTCTGGGGCCAACGTCCTGACTTTC.

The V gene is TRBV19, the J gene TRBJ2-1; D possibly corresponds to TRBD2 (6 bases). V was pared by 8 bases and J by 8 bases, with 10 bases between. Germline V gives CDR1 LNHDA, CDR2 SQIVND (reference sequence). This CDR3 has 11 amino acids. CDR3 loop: CASGGAYEQFF. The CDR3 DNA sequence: TGTGCCAGTGGAGGGGCATATGAGCAGTTCTTC.

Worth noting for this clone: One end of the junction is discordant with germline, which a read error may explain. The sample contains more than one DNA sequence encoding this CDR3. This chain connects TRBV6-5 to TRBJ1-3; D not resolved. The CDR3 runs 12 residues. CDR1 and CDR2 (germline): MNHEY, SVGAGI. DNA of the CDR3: TGTGCCAGCAGAACGTCTGGGAACACCATATATTTT. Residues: CASRTSGNTIYF.

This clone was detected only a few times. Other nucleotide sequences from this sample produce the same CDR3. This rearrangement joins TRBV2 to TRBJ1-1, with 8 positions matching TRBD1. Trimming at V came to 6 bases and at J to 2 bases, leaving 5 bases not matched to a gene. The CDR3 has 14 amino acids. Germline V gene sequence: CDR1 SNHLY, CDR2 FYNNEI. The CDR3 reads CASSVDRVNTEAFF. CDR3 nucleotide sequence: TGTGCCAGCAGCGTGGACAGGGTAAACACTGAAGCTTTCTTT.

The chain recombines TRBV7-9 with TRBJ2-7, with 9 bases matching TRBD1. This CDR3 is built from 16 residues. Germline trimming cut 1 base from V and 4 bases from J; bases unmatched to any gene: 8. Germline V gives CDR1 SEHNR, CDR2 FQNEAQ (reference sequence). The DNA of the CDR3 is TGTGCCAGCAGCTTAGGGTTGGCAGGGACAGGGTACGAGCAGTACTTC. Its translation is CASSLGLAGTGYEQYF.

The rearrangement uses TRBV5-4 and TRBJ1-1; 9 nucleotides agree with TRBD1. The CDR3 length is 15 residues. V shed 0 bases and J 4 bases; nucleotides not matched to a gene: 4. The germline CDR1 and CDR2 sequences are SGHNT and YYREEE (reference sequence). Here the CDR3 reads CASSLGDRDATEAFF. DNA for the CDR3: TGTGCCAGCAGCTTGGGGGACAGGGACGCCACTGAAGCTTTCTTT.

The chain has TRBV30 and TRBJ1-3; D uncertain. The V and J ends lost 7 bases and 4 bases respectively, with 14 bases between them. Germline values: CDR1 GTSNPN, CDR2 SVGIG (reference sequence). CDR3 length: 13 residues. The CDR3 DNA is TGTGCCTCTGCCCATAGTTCGGGAAACACCATATATTTT. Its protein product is CASAHSSGNTIYF. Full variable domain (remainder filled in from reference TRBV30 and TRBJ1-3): SQTIHQWPATLVQPVGSPLSLECTVEGTSNPNLYWYRQAAGRGLQLLFYSVGIGQISSEVPQNLSASRPQDRQFILSSKKLLLSDSGFYLCASAHSSGNTIYFGEGSWLTVV.

CDR3: CASSPTRGPYEQYF. The CDR3 nucleotides read TGTGCCAGTAGCCCTACTAGGGGGCCCTACGAGCAGTACTTC. V and J are TRBV19 and TRBJ2-7; TRBD1 matches at 7 bases. This CDR3 spans 14 amino acids. V lost 6 bases, J lost 2 bases, and 7 bases stayed unmatched. From germline, CDR1 is LNHDA and CDR2 SQIVND (reference sequence).

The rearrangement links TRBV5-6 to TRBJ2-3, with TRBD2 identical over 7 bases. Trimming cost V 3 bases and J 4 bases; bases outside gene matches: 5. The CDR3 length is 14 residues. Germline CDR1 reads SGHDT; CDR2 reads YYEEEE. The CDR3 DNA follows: TGTGCCAGCAGCTCGGCTAGCGGAGCAGATACGCAGTATTTT. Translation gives CASSSASGADTQYF.

As DNA, the CDR3 is TGTGCCAGCAGTTACCGACAGGGATGGGAAAAACTGTTTTTT. Residues: CASSYRQGWEKLFF. The J gene is TRBJ1-4, the V gene TRBV6-6, with 7 bases identical to TRBD1. V shed 2 bases, J shed 8 bases, and the junction held 5 bases outside the gene matches. Germline CDR1 is MNHNY and CDR2 is SVGAGI (reference sequence). The CDR3 loop spans 14 amino acids.

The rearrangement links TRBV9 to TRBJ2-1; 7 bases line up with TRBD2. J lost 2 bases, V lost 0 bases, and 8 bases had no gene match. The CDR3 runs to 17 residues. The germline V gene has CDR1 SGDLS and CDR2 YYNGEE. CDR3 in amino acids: CASSVGKGEGAYNEQFF. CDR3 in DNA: TGTGCCAGCAGCGTAGGGAAAGGGGAGGGAGCCTACAATGAGCAGTTCTTC.

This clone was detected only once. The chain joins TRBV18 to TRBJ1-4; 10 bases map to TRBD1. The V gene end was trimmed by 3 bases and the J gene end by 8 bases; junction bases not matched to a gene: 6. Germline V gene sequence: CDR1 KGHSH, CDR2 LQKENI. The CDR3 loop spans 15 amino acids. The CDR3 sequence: CASSPRQGAREKLFF. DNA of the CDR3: TGTGCCAGCTCACCCAGACAGGGGGCGCGAGAAAAACTGTTTTTT.

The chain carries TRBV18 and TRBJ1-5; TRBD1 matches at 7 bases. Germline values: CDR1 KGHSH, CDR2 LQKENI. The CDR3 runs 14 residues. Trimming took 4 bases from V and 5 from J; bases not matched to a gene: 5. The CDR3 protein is CASSQVTGDQPQHF. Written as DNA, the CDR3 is TGTGCCAGCTCACAAGTTACAGGGGATCAGCCCCAGCATTTT.

This chain's CDR3 is CASLQAGTDTQYF. The CDR3 region has the DNA TGTGCCAGCCTGCAAGCGGGCACAGATACGCAGTATTTT. The chain uses TRBV11-2 and TRBJ2-3, with D possibly being TRBD2 (5 bases). The CDR3 is made up of 13 amino acids. Trimming took off 8 bases at V and 1 base at J, with 10 bases between the two ends. Germline loops: CDR1 SGHAT, CDR2 FQNNGV.

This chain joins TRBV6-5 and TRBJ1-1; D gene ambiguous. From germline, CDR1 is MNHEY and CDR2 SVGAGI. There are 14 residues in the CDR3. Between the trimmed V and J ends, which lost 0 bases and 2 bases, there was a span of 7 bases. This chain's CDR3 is CASSYSAGNTEAFF. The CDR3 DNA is TGTGCCAGCAGTTACTCAGCGGGTAACACTGAAGCTTTCTTT.

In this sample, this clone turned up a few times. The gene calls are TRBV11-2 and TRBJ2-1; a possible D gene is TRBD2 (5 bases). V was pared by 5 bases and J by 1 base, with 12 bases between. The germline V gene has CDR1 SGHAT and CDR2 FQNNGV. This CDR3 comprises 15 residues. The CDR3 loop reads CASSAIRGSYNEQFF. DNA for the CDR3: TGTGCCAGCAGCGCCATTAGAGGGTCCTACAATGAGCAGTTCTTC.